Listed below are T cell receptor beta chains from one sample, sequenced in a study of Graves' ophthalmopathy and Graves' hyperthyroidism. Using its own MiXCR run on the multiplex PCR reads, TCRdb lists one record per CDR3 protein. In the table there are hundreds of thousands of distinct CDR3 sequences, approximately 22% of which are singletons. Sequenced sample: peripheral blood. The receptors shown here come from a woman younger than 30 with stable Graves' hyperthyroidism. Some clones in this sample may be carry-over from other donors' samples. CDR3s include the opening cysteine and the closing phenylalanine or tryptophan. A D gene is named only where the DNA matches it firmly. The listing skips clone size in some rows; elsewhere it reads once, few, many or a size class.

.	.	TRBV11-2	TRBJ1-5	CASSPTRLNSNQPQHF	TGTGCCAGCAGCCCCACCAGACTTAATAGCAATCAGCCCCAGCATTTT
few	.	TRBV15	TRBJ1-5	CATSRDESQPQHF	TGTGCCACCAGCAGGGATGAGTCGCAGCCCCAGCATTTT
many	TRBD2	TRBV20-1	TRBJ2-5	CSASRAGPTLETQYF	TGCAGTGCTAGCAGAGCGGGACCCACCCTAGAGACCCAGTACTTC
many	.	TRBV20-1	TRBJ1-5	CSARDPQYFNQPQHF	TGCAGTGCTAGAGATCCCCAGTATTTCAATCAGCCCCAGCATTTT
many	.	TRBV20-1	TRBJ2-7	CSARLGRDYEQYF	TGCAGTGCTAGGCTTGGGAGAGACTACGAGCAGTACTTC
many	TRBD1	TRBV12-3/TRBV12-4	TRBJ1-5	CASSSRQGALTQPQHF	TGTGCCAGCAGTTCGCGACAGGGGGCCCTGACCCAGCCCCAGCATTTT
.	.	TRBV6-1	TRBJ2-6	CASMWGLGANVLTF	TGTGCCAGCATGTGGGGGCTAGGGGCCAACGTCCTGACTTTC
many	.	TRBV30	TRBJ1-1	CAWSVLRGGAEAFF	TGTGCCTGGAGTGTACTCCGGGGAGGGGCTGAAGCTTTCTTT
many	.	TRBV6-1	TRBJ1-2	CASSGTVGANYGYTF	TGTGCCAGCAGTGGGACAGTAGGGGCTAACTATGGCTACACCTTC
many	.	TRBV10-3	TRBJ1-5	CAISESAGTVQPQHF	TGTGCCATCAGTGAGTCCGCGGGGACGGTTCAGCCCCAGCATTTT